The T cell receptor beta chain described here comes from a study of cytomegalovirus exposure and HLA in healthy donors. Whole-study context: When about 400 donors were genotyped, about 80% of them were found to fall in the Caucasian-associated ancestry cluster. Study-level findings and limits: Exclusion applied to some V segments, including TRBV6-2 and TRBV6-3, as they were indistinguishable. Rare TCR sequences dominated, though some public TCRs recurred in many donors.

The primer mix had 60 Vbeta and 13 Jbeta primers. Using immunoSEQ multiplex PCR, the repertoire was profiled, and TCRdb retains in-frame clones only, with some absent. The sample includes more than 90,000 clones, 76% seen only once; the top ten take 3.5% to 5%. The CDR3 extends over 16 amino acids. V gave up 3 bases and J gave up 4 bases; unmatched junction bases: 4. Germline V CDR1 and CDR2: SGHNT, YENEEA. As to this clone: Its antigen is still unknown.

The material sequenced was PBMCs. The genes are TRBV11-3 and TRBJ2-2; 11 positions agree with TRBD2. This sequence originates from a man aged 35 to 55 in good health and CMV-seronegative. The CDR3: CASSFRLAGTTGELFF. DNA of the CDR3: TGTGCCAGCAGCTTCCGACTAGCGGGGACCACCGGGGAGCTGTTTTTT. The complete variable domain, with remaining parts taken from reference TRBV11-3 and TRBJ2-2, reads EAGVVQSPRYKIIEKKQPVAFWCNPISGHNTLYWYLQNLGQGPELLIRYENEEAVDDSQLPKDRFSAERLKGVDSTLKIQPAELGDSAVYLCASSFRLAGTTGELFFGEGSRLTVL.